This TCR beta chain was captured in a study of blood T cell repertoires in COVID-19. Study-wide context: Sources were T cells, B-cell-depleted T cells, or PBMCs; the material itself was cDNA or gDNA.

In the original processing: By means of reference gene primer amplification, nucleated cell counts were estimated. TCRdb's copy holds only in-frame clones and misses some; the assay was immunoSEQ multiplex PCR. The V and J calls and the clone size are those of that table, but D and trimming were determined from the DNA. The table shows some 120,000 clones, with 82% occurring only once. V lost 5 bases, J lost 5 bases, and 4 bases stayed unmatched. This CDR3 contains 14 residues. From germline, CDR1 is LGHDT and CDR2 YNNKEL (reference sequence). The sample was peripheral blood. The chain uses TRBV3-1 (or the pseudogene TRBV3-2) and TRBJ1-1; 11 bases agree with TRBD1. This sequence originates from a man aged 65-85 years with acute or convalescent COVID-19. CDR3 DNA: TGTGCCAGCAGCTCCCGGGACAGGGGGACTGAAGCTTTCTTT. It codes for CASSSRDRGTEAFF.